These 12 T cell receptor beta chains originate from one sample sequenced in a study of blood T cell repertoires in COVID-19. Profiled with immunoSEQ multiplex PCR; TCRdb holds only in-frame clones, not every one. The sample includes around 190,000 clones, 70% to 90% of them seen just once. Sequencing was carried out using peripheral blood. The source is a man aged 50 or older with COVID-19, enrolled during active disease.

This clone was seen a few times. V and J are TRBV19 and TRBJ2-7; weak D call: TRBD1 (5 bases). This CDR3 spans 13 amino acids. V was trimmed by 5 bases and J by 6 bases, leaving 14 bases between them. CDR1 and CDR2 (germline): LNHDA, SQIVND (reference sequence). For the CDR3, the DNA is TGTGCCAGTAGTTCGGCAGGGCGAACCGAGCAGTACTTC. This encodes CASSSAGRTEQYF.

The chain joins TRBV7-2 to TRBJ2-7, with D perhaps matching TRBD2 (6 bases). Germline V gene sequence: CDR1 SGHTA, CDR2 FQGNSA. The CDR3 extends over 15 amino acids. V dropped 1 base and J dropped 0 bases, with 10 bases sitting between them. The CDR3 DNA follows: TGTGCCAGCAGCTTAGTACGGGGGAACTCCTACGAGCAGTACTTC. Translation gives CASSLVRGNSYEQYF.

The CDR3 DNA follows: TGTGCCAGCAGCTTTAGCCAGGTTCGGGGCGAGCAGTACTTC. Its translation: CASSFSQVRGEQYF. The chain has TRBV11-2 and TRBJ2-7, with D possibly matching TRBD2 (5 bases). The CDR3 contains 14 residues. The germline CDR1 and CDR2 sequences are SGHAT and FQNNGV. The V end lost 3 bases, the J end lost 6 bases, and 15 bases lay between the germline ends.

The sample holds one count of this clone. V and J are TRBV27 and TRBJ1-5; 9 positions agree with TRBD1. The CDR3 contains 13 residues. V lost 4 bases to trimming and J lost 8 bases; unmatched junction nucleotides: 3. The V gene's germline CDR1 is MNHEY and CDR2 SMNVEV (reference sequence). CDR3 in amino acids: CASSYRGQEPQHF. DNA of the CDR3: TGTGCCAGCAGTTACAGGGGGCAGGAGCCCCAGCATTTT.

The rearrangement uses TRBV6-5 and TRBJ2-1; a weak D match, TRBD1 (5 bases). Germline loops: CDR1 MNHEY, CDR2 SVGAGI. V was trimmed by 6 bases and J by 7 bases, leaving 13 bases between them. The CDR3 covers 13 residues. CDR3 residues: CASSRLRDNEQFF. In DNA form, the CDR3 reads TGTGCCAGCAGCCGTCTCAGGGATAATGAGCAGTTCTTC.

The rearrangement joins TRBV21-1 to TRBJ2-5; no DNA check was done on the table's D call, TRBD2. TRBV21-1 is tagged as a pseudogene. CDR3 length: 20 residues. Here the CDR3 reads CASSKGRRRGTSGYQETQYF. CDR3 coding DNA: TGTGCCAGCAGCAAAGGTCGGAGGAGGGGGACTAGCGGGTACCAAGAGACCCAGTACTTC.

The chain employs TRBV20-1 and TRBJ2-7; no reliable D call. With 7 bases removed from V and 0 bases from J, the gap between germline ends came to 7 bases. Germline V gives CDR1 DFQATT, CDR2 SNEGSKA (reference sequence). CDR3 length: 11 amino acids. CDR3 region: CSVVTSYEQYF. The CDR3 DNA reads TGCAGTGTAGTCACCTCCTACGAGCAGTACTTC.

This sequence joins TRBV7-3 and TRBJ2-5; TRBD2 might be the D (7 bases). Germline loops: CDR1 SGHTA, CDR2 FQGTGA. V lost 1 base to trimming and J lost 5 bases, with 14 bases between them. This CDR3 has 15 residues. The CDR3, as DNA: TGTGCCAGCAGCTTAAGAGGGGGGGCCCTGGAGACCCAGTACTTC. Its translation: CASSLRGGALETQYF.

V and J are TRBV27 and TRBJ2-6; tentative D call: TRBD2 (6 bases). V was pared by 2 bases and J by 4 bases, with 12 bases between. There are 16 residues in the CDR3. CDR1 and CDR2 from the germline V gene are MNHEY and SMNVEV (reference sequence). The CDR3 nucleotides are TGTGCCAGCAGTTTAATAGCGGCTGGGGGGGCCAACGTCCTGACTTTC. This gives the protein CASSLIAAGGANVLTF. The whole variable domain, filled in from reference TRBV27 and TRBJ2-6, reads EAQVTQNPRYLITVTGKKLTVTCSQNMNHEYMSWYRQDPGLGLRQIYYSMNVEVTDKGDVPEGYKVSRKEKRNFPLILESPSPNQTSLYFCASSLIAAGGANVLTFGAGSRLTVL.

The genes are TRBV18 and TRBJ2-7; 11 bases align to TRBD2. The germline gives CDR1 KGHSH, CDR2 LQKENI. V dropped 3 bases and J dropped 3; count of bases not matched to a gene: 1. The CDR3 is 14 amino acids. The CDR3 loop reads CASSPTSGNYEQYF. CDR3 nucleotide sequence: TGTGCCAGCTCACCGACTAGCGGGAACTACGAGCAGTACTTC.

Comment on this clone: The same CDR3 is also encoded by other DNA sequences in this sample. The gene calls are TRBV5-5 and TRBJ2-3; D is possibly TRBD1 (6 bases). This CDR3 comprises 14 residues. CDR1 is SGHKS and CDR2 is YYEKEE in the germline V gene (reference sequence). The V and J ends lost 4 bases and 2 bases respectively, with 11 bases between them. CDR3 nucleotide sequence: TGTGCCAGCAGCCCTGGACAGATCACAGATACGCAGTATTTT. This translates into CASSPGQITDTQYF.

The rearrangement links TRBV24-1 to TRBJ2-5, with TRBD1 matching 7 bases. J gave up 0 bases and V 5 bases, and 5 bases lay outside the gene matches. CDR3 length equals 15 residues. Per germline, CDR1 KGHDR and CDR2 SFDVKD. In DNA, the CDR3 is TGTGCCACCAGTGGTTACACAGGGGACCAAGAGACCCAGTACTTC. The encoded protein is CATSGYTGDQETQYF.